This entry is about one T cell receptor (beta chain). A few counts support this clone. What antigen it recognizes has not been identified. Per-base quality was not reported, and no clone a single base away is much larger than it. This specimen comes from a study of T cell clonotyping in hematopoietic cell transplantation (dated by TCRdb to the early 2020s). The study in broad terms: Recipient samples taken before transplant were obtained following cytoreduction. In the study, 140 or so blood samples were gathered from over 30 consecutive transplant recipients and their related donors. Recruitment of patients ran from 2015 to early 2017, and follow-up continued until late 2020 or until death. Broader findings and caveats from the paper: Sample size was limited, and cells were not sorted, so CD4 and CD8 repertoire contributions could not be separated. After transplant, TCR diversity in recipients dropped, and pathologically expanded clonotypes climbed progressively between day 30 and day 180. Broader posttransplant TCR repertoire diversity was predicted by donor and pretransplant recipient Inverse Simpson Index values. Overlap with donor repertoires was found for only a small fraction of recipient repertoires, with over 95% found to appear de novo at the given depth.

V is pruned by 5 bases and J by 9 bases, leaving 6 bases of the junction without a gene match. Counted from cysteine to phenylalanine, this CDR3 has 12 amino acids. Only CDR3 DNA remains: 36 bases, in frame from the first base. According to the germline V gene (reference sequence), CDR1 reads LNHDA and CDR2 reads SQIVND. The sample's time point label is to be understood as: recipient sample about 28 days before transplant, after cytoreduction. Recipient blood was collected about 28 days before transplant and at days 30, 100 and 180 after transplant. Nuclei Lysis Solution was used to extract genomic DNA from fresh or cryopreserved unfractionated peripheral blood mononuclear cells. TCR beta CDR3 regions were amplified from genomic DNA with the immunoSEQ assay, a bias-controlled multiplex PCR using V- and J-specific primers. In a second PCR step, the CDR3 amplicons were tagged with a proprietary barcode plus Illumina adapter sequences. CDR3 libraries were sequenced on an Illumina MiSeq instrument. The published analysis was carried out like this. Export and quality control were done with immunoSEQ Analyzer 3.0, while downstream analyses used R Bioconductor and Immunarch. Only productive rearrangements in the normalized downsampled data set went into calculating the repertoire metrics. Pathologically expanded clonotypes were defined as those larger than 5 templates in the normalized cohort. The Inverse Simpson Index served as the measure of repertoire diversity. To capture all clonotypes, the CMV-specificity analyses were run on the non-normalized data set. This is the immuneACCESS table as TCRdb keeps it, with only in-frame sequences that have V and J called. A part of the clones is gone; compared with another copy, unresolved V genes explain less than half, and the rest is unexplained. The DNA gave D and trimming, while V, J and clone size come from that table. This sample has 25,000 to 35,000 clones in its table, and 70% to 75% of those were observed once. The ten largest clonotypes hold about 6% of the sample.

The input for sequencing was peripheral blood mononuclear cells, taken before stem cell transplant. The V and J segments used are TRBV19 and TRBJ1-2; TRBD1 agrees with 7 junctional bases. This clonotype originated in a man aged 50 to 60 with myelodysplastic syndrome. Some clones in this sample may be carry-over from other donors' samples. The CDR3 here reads CASSATGISYTF. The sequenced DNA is TGTGCCAGTAGTGCGACAGGGATTAGCTACACCTTC.